A selection of T cell receptor beta chains follows, all from one sample in a study of T-cell reconstitution after alpha-beta-depleted transplantation in children. One entry per CDR3 protein results from TCRdb running MiXCR on the PCR reads. This table holds approximately 230,000 distinct CDR3 sequences, 20% to 30% found once. Material: PBMCs, mostly from graft donor cells, obtained 360 days after TCRalphabeta/CD19-depleted stem cell transplant. The receptors originated from a female patient between 2 and 10 years old who had a stem cell transplant for congenital amegakaryocytic thrombocytopenia, so the T cells may come from the graft donor. The CDR3 runs from the conserved cysteine through the conserved F or W. D genes are given only for firm matches. Rows may omit the clone size; those that give it use once, few, many or a size class.

V,size,J,D,length,DNA,CDR3
TRBV12-3/TRBV12-4,-,TRBJ1-1,-,16,TGTGCCAGCAGTTTATTTTCTAGCAGCGCACTATTTGAAGCTTTCTTT,CASSLFSSSALFEAFF
TRBV5-6,few,TRBJ2-7,-,15,TGTGCCAGCAGCTATCTCGGGACTGTGTCCTACGAGCAGTACTTC,CASSYLGTVSYEQYF
TRBV4-3,many,TRBJ2-2,TRBD2,18,TGCGCCAGCAGCCAAGGGAGACCGGGACTAGCCTCCACTGGGGAGCTGTTTTTT,CASSQGRPGLASTGELFF
TRBV4-1,-,TRBJ2-3,-,17,TGCGCCAGCAGCCAAGCTCCCGGGACGATTAGCACAGATACGCAGTATTTT,CASSQAPGTISTDTQYF
TRBV28,once,TRBJ2-7,-,14,TGTGCCAGCAGTGGGGAGGACGGCTCCTACGAGCAGTACTTC,CASSGEDGSYEQYF
TRBV20-1,many,TRBJ2-1,TRBD1,12,TGCAGTGTTCAGGGGGCCCGGCGGGAGCAGTTCTTC,CSVQGARREQFF
TRBV5-1,-,TRBJ2-1,-,15,TGCGCCAGCAGCACGGACTCTAGCTCCTACAATGAGCAGTTCTTC,CASSTDSSSYNEQFF
TRBV4-2,few,TRBJ1-5,-,13,TGTGCCAGCAGCCAAGTCCCAGCTCGGCCCCAGCATTTT,CASSQVPARPQHF
TRBV28,once,TRBJ2-5,TRBD2,15,TGTGCCAGCAGTTGGGGGGTCGGGAGGCAAGAGACCCAGTACTTC,CASSWGVGRQETQYF
TRBV7-2,-,TRBJ1-2,-,17,TGTGCCAGCAGCTTAGGGGCCAGTTACCTGAACGTCGGTGGCTACACCTTC,CASSLGASYLNVGGYTF
TRBV5-1,-,TRBJ2-3,-,14,TGCGCCAGCAGCCTAGGGCAGGGGCCAGATACGCAGTATTTT,CASSLGQGPDTQYF
TRBV3-1,-,TRBJ2-5,-,14,TGTGCCAGCAGCCAAGCAGGGGACCAAGAGACCCAGTACTTC,CASSQAGDQETQYF
TRBV7-2,-,TRBJ1-2,TRBD1,15,TGTGCCAGCAGCATCAGACAGGGATCTAACTATGGCTACACCTTC,CASSIRQGSNYGYTF
TRBV12-3/TRBV12-4,-,TRBJ2-7,-,12,TGTGCCAGCAGTTTAAGAGTTTACGAGCAGTACTTC,CASSLRVYEQYF
TRBV5-1,-,TRBJ2-5,-,15,TGCGCCAGCAGCGAAACAGGGAGAAGTTGGGAGACCCAGTACTTC,CASSETGRSWETQYF
TRBV12-3/TRBV12-4,few,TRBJ2-3,TRBD1,16,TGTGCCAGCAGTCTACTTGAGACAGGGTACACAGATACGCAGTATTTT,CASSLLETGYTDTQYF
TRBV28,-,TRBJ2-4,-,16,TGTGCCAGCGGATTCAGGGGCTTGATAGCCAAAAACATTCAGTACTTC,CASGFRGLIAKNIQYF
TRBV5-1,-,TRBJ2-1,TRBD1,17,TGCGCCAGCAGCTTGGATTCGGGACAGGGGTTAAACAATGAGCAGTTCTTC,CASSLDSGQGLNNEQFF
TRBV5-1,-,TRBJ2-5,-,15,TGCGCCAGCAGCACAGGCCAGTACTCCCAAGAGACCCAGTACTTC,CASSTGQYSQETQYF
TRBV28,-,TRBJ2-1,TRBD1,15,TGTACCATCAGTTTTCGGACAGGGTATGCGAATGAGCAGTTCTTC,CTISFRTGYANEQFF
TRBV4-1,-,TRBJ2-7,-,13,TGCGCCAGCAGCCAAGATACAACCTACGAGCAGTACTTC,CASSQDTTYEQYF
TRBV10-3,few,TRBJ2-1,-,14,TGTGCCATCAGTGAGTCTGAGGGGGTCAATGAGCAGTTCTTC,CAISESEGVNEQFF
TRBV20-1,few,TRBJ2-5,-,14,TGCAGTGCTAGAGCGGGTCCGGGGGCACAGACCCAGTACTTC,CSARAGPGAQTQYF
TRBV9,-,TRBJ2-1,-,16,TGTGCCAGCAGCGTAGAGTTCGGGAACCAGTACAATGAGCAGTTCTTC,CASSVEFGNQYNEQFF
TRBV6-6,few,TRBJ1-2,-,10,TGTGCCAGTGGGCCGGACGGGAACACCTTC,CASGPDGNTF
TRBV12-3/TRBV12-4,few,TRBJ1-3,-,13,TGTGCCGGCAGGAGAGACTCTGGAAACACCATATATTTT,CAGRRDSGNTIYF
TRBV21-1,-,TRBJ2-1,-,16,TGTGCCAGCAGCAAAGTGGGTGACTATAAGGACAATGAGCAGTTCTTC,CASSKVGDYKDNEQFF
TRBV3-1,few,TRBJ1-1,TRBD1,14,TGTGCCAGCAGCCAAGCACAGGGGATGGTTGAAGCTTTCTTT,CASSQAQGMVEAFF
TRBV12-3/TRBV12-4,-,TRBJ2-7,-,13,TGTGCCAGCAGTCAGACAGACTCCTACGAGCAGTACTTC,CASSQTDSYEQYF
TRBV7-3,-,TRBJ2-3,-,14,TGTGCCAGCAGCTTAATGGTGGCTTCAGATACGCAGTATTTT,CASSLMVASDTQYF
TRBV5-1,few,TRBJ2-5,TRBD2,13,TGCGCCAGCAGCCATCCGGGAGGGGAGACCCAGTACTTC,CASSHPGGETQYF
TRBV19,-,TRBJ2-1,TRBD2,14,TGTGCCAGTAGTATCCTCGGCGGGAGAGGTGAGCAGTTCTTC,CASSILGGRGEQFF
TRBV5-1,few,TRBJ2-2,-,13,TGCGCCAGCAGCTTGGTACAAACCGGGGAGCTGTTTTTT,CASSLVQTGELFF
TRBV20-1,-,TRBJ2-3,TRBD2,13,TGCAGTGTAAGCGGGGCGGGCACAGATACGCAGTATTTT,CSVSGAGTDTQYF
TRBV5-6,-,TRBJ2-5,-,13,TGTGCCAGCAGCTTAGGCCCACTGGGGTCCCAGTACTTC,CASSLGPLGSQYF
TRBV7-9,-,TRBJ2-7,TRBD2,15,TGTGCCAGCAGCGCGGCGGGAGGCTCGTCTAGTGAGCAGTACTTC,CASSAAGGSSSEQYF
TRBV12-3/TRBV12-4,few,TRBJ2-1,-,14,TGTGCCAGCAGACCTTTTTCCGGGGCCGGGGTCCCGTTCTTC,CASRPFSGAGVPFF
TRBV6-2/TRBV6-3,many,TRBJ2-3,TRBD2,14,TGTGCCAGCAGATACAGCGGGGGGACAGATACGCAGTATTTT,CASRYSGGTDTQYF
TRBV20-1,-,TRBJ1-4,-,13,TGCAGTGCTAGTAGGAGTGTGCGTGAAAAACTGTTTTTT,CSASRSVREKLFF
TRBV18,-,TRBJ2-5,-,19,TGTGCCAGCTCCCTCACGCGGGGCTCGGCAGCTCGGCTGCAAGAGACCCAGTACTTC,CASSLTRGSAARLQETQYF
TRBV6-5,many,TRBJ2-1,-,16,TGTGCCAGCAGTTACGGGATCGGGAGCGGGTACAATGAGCAGTTCTTC,CASSYGIGSGYNEQFF
TRBV5-6,-,TRBJ2-1,TRBD2,18,TGTGCCAGCAGCTCCTGGACTAGCGGGAGGAGCTCCTACAATGAGCAGTTCTTC,CASSSWTSGRSSYNEQFF
TRBV3-1,-,TRBJ1-3,-,15,TGTGCCAGCAGCCGGTCCATCCGGGACACCGACACCATATATTTT,CASSRSIRDTDTIYF
TRBV10-3,-,TRBJ1-6,-,14,TGTGCCATCAGTGTCTCGGGGTCCAGAACACCCCTCCACTTT,CAISVSGSRTPLHF
TRBV6-1,-,TRBJ1-6,-,13,TGTGCCAGCAGTCCTACAGGGATCTCACCCCTCCACTTT,CASSPTGISPLHF
TRBV12-3/TRBV12-4,-,TRBJ2-1,TRBD2,17,TGTGCCAGCAGTTTAGGGTGGTTAGCGGGAAAGTGGGATGAGCAGTTCTTC,CASSLGWLAGKWDEQFF
TRBV6-5,once,TRBJ2-7,-,13,TGTGCCAGCAGTTACACAGGGAATAACGAGCAGTACTTC,CASSYTGNNEQYF
TRBV24-1,once,TRBJ2-2,-,16,TGTGCCACCAGTGATACAGGGAAATCGAACACCGGGGAGCTGTTTTTT,CATSDTGKSNTGELFF
TRBV5-4,-,TRBJ2-1,-,17,TGTGCCAGCAGCTTGGAACATTGGGGAAAACCCTACAATGAGCAGTTCTTC,CASSLEHWGKPYNEQFF
TRBV12-3/TRBV12-4,many,TRBJ2-1,-,15,TGTGCCAGCAGTTTACCGGCATACTCCTACAATGAGCAGTTCTTC,CASSLPAYSYNEQFF
TRBV2,-,TRBJ2-3,-,11,TGTGCCAGCATAGCAGCGGTTGTAATTTATTTT,CASIAAVVIYF
TRBV12-3/TRBV12-4,-,TRBJ1-4,TRBD1,15,TGTGCCAGCAGACCGACAGGGGGGGTTAATGAAAAACTGTTTTTT,CASRPTGGVNEKLFF